Following are 9 T cell receptor beta chains from one sample sequenced in a study of T cell responses to AZD1222 COVID-19 vaccine. Method: immunoSEQ multiplex PCR; TCRdb's copy keeps in-frame clones and lacks some. This table has 60,000 to 100,000 clones, roughly 87% appearing once. Sequences were derived from peripheral blood, sampled on day 0 of AZD1222 vaccination. The source of these receptors is an adult in good health.

The V and J genes are TRBV10-3 and TRBJ1-1; weak D call: TRBD1 (6 bases). V lost 7 bases to trimming and J lost 0 bases, with 12 bases between them. The germline V gene has CDR1 ENHRY and CDR2 SYGVKD. This CDR3 has 14 residues. DNA of the CDR3: TGTGCCATCAAGGGGGGCGGTTTGAACACTGAAGCTTTCTTT. Protein sequence: CAIKGGGLNTEAFF.

The CDR3 region is CASSWGSSYEQYF. The CDR3 DNA reads TGTGCCAGCAGTTGGGGCAGCTCCTACGAGCAGTACTTC. The chain carries TRBV27 and TRBJ2-7; D may be TRBD1 (5 bases). Germline CDR1 reads MNHEY; CDR2 reads SMNVEV (reference sequence). CDR3 length equals 13 residues. Between the trimmed V and J ends, which lost 4 bases and 0 bases, there was a span of 7 bases.

This clone was seen only once. The chain carries TRBV7-3 and TRBJ1-1; no clear D. The CDR3 contains 15 residues. CDR1 is SGHTA, CDR2 FQGTGA, per germline. V lost 0 bases and J 0 bases, leaving 8 bases between the germline ends. The CDR3 DNA reads TGTGCCAGCAGCTTAACTTCGGCCTTGAACACTGAAGCTTTCTTT. Translation: CASSLTSALNTEAFF.

The chain uses TRBV14 and TRBJ2-2; TRBD2 aligns across 14 bases. V was clipped by 4 bases and J by 7 bases; unmatched bases: 2. There are 15 residues in the CDR3. The germline V gene encodes CDR1 SGHDN and CDR2 FVKESK. CDR3 region: CASSRGTSGSGELFF. The CDR3 DNA is TGTGCCAGCAGCCGAGGGACTAGCGGGAGCGGGGAGCTGTTTTTT.

V and J are TRBV10-3 and TRBJ2-3; 14 bases are shared with TRBD2. CDR3 size: 16 residues. Germline CDR1 ENHRY, CDR2 SYGVKD. J was trimmed by 5 bases and V by 5 bases; bases with no gene match: 6. CDR3 sequence (DNA): TGTGCCATCAGTCCGGGACTAGCGGGAGAAGGAGATACGCAGTATTTT. Translation gives CAISPGLAGEGDTQYF.

Only a few counts were recorded for this clone. This chain uses TRBV7-9 with TRBJ1-1; perhaps TRBD1 as D (5 bases). Germline V lookup: CDR1 SEHNR, CDR2 FQNEAQ (reference sequence). The CDR3 consists of 13 residues. The V gene lost 6 bases and the J gene lost 3 bases, with 11 bases spanning the gap. In DNA form, the CDR3 reads TGTGCCAGCAGGAAGGGGTCGGACACTGAAGCTTTCTTT. Its protein is CASRKGSDTEAFF. Variable domain in full (rest from reference TRBV7-9 and TRBJ1-1): DTGVSQNPRHKITKRGQNVTFRCDPISEHNRLYWYRQTLGQGPEFLTYFQNEAQLEKSRLLSDRFSAERPKGSFSTLEIQRTEQGDSAMYLCASRKGSDTEAFFGQGTRLTVV.

J is TRBJ2-1 and V is TRBV14; D is unclear. This CDR3 has 10 residues. Per germline, CDR1 SGHDN and CDR2 FVKESK. Trimming removed 2 bases from V and 12 bases from J, with 5 bases in between. CDR3 sequence (DNA): TGTGCCAGCAGCCAATTCCGGCAGTTCTTC. Protein product: CASSQFRQFF.

The chain is built from TRBV5-1 and TRBJ2-2, with D maybe TRBD1 (5 bases). This CDR3 region has 14 residues. The V gene lost 7 bases and the J gene lost 3 bases, with 13 bases spanning the gap. Germline V gene sequence: CDR1 SGHRS, CDR2 YFSETQ. CDR3 nucleotide sequence: TGCGCCAGCCAGGGTGCACAGTACACCGGGGAGCTGTTTTTT. It yields the protein CASQGAQYTGELFF.

The chain has TRBV30 and TRBJ1-2, with 8 bases lining up with TRBD1. There are 14 residues in the CDR3. CDR1 and CDR2 from the germline V gene are GTSNPN and SVGIG (reference sequence). J gave up 4 bases and V 3 bases, and 7 bases lay outside the gene matches. CDR3: CAWSGGQAFYGYTF. CDR3 nucleotide sequence: TGTGCCTGGAGCGGGGGACAGGCCTTCTATGGCTACACCTTC.